These T cell receptor beta chains were read from a single sample in a study of Ad26.COV2.S vaccination and SARS-CoV-2 variants. Sequencing was performed with immunoSEQ multiplex PCR; in TCRdb, only in-frame clones are kept and a portion is missing. This table holds roughly 460,000 clones, 80% to 90% found once. Sequencing was performed on peripheral blood, taken in a trial of Ad26.COV2.S vaccine versus placebo. The receptors shown here come from a person between 18 and 65 years old who received the Ad26.COV2.S COVID-19 vaccine or a placebo. Each CDR3 is given with its conserved first and last residue. The D gene is left open where the match is weak. Rows may omit the clone size; those that give it use once, few, many or a size class.

size	V	J	D	DNA	CDR3
NA	TRBV5-1	TRBJ2-7	NA	TGCGCCAGCAGCTTGGCCCCGCAAGAGTACGAGCAGTACTTC	CASSLAPQEYEQYF
NA	TRBV27	TRBJ2-7	NA	TGTGCCAGCAGTTACCTGGGGGGCGAGCAGTACTTC	CASSYLGGEQYF
NA	TRBV9	TRBJ2-1	NA	TGTGCCAGCGCCTGGTCCGGGGACACCAATGAGCAGTTCTTC	CASAWSGDTNEQFF
NA	TRBV19	TRBJ1-1	NA	TGTGCCAGTAGTATAGATTTGGCATCCTCCCTGGGAGCTTTCTTT	CASSIDLASSLGAFF
NA	TRBV4-2	TRBJ1-2	NA	TGTGCCAGCAGCCAAGAAGGAGGGATATATGGCTACACCTTC	CASSQEGGIYGYTF
NA	TRBV5-6	TRBJ2-2	NA	TGTGCCAGCAGTTCACAGGGACCCGGGGAGCTGTTTTTT	CASSSQGPGELFF
NA	TRBV19	TRBJ1-1	NA	TGTGCCAGTAGTACCAGGACTGCTTTTAAAGGAGCTTTCTTT	CASSTRTAFKGAFF
NA	TRBV1	TRBJ2-3	NA	TGCACCAGCAGCCGACGGGACGCAGATACGCAGTATTTT	CTSSRRDADTQYF
NA	TRBV6-2/TRBV6-3	TRBJ1-3	NA	TGTGCCAGCAGCTTGACGTACTCTGGAAACACCATATATTTT	CASSLTYSGNTIYF
NA	TRBV6-2/TRBV6-3	TRBJ2-5	NA	TGTGCCAGCAGTTACAATAGGGGCGGAGTAGGGACCCAGTACTTC	CASSYNRGGVGTQYF
NA	TRBV9	TRBJ2-4	NA	TGTGCCAGCAGCTCCACCCAGGTAACCGGGCAAAACATTCAGTACTTC	CASSSTQVTGQNIQYF
NA	TRBV27	TRBJ2-2	TRBD2	TGTGCCAGCAGTTTAAAGAGCGGGAGGGCCCCCGGGGAGCTGTTTTTT	CASSLKSGRAPGELFF
NA	TRBV25-1	TRBJ1-2	NA	TGTGCCAGCAGACCAGAGGGGGGGAACTATGGCTACACCTTC	CASRPEGGNYGYTF
NA	TRBV10-3	TRBJ2-1	TRBD1	TGTGCCATCAGTGTGGGACAGGGGGCTAACAATGAGCAGTTCTTC	CAISVGQGANNEQFF
NA	TRBV28	TRBJ1-1	NA	TGTGCCACAGTTGAGGGAGTTGAAGCTTTCTTT	CATVEGVEAFF
once	TRBV19	TRBJ2-1	TRBD2	TGTGCCAGTAGCGCCGGGACTAGCGGGGGGCCCACCTACAATGAGCAGTTCTTC	CASSAGTSGGPTYNEQFF
NA	TRBV29-1	TRBJ2-5	TRBD2	TGCAGCGTTGGACCATGGACTAGCGGGAACCAAGAGACCCAGTACTTC	CSVGPWTSGNQETQYF
once	TRBV6-2/TRBV6-3	TRBJ1-1	NA	TGTGCCAGCAGTTACTCCTTAGGGCCAGAAGCTTTCTTT	CASSYSLGPEAFF
NA	TRBV7-6	TRBJ2-7	NA	TGTGCCAGCAGCTCCTCCCTGACAGCTACCTACGAGCAGTACTTC	CASSSSLTATYEQYF
NA	TRBV3-1/TRBV3-2	TRBJ2-7	TRBD2	TGTGCCAGCAGCCAAGATAGTTCGGAGGGACTAGCGGGACTGTACGAGCAGTACTTC	CASSQDSSEGLAGLYEQYF
NA	TRBV18	TRBJ1-6	NA	TGTGCCAGCTCTTCCACCGGGGGTTCCTATAATTCACCCCTCCACTTT	CASSSTGGSYNSPLHF
NA	TRBV2	TRBJ1-2	NA	TGTGCCAGCATGCTACGACAGAATAACTATGGCTACACCTTC	CASMLRQNNYGYTF
NA	TRBV11-3	TRBJ2-2	NA	TGTGCCAGCAGCTTAGCAGAGAACACCGGGGAGCTGTTTTTT	CASSLAENTGELFF
NA	TRBV15	TRBJ1-4	TRBD1	TGTGCCACCAGCAGAGATAACTCGGGAGGACAGGGACTGTTTTTT	CATSRDNSGGQGLFF
NA	TRBV6-5	TRBJ1-2	NA	TGTGCCAGCATCCCAATGGGGGCTGGAGGCTACACCTTC	CASIPMGAGGYTF
NA	TRBV10-3	TRBJ1-1	NA	TGTGCCATCAGTGAGGGGTTTGAAGGAGCTTTCTTT	CAISEGFEGAFF
NA	TRBV4-2	TRBJ2-7	NA	TGTGCCAGCAGCCCCGGCCAGTCGTACGAGCAGTACTTC	CASSPGQSYEQYF
NA	TRBV4-1	TRBJ2-5	NA	TGCGCCAGCAGCCAAGGGGGGGTCCAAGAGACCCAGTACTTC	CASSQGGVQETQYF
once	TRBV9	TRBJ1-2	NA	TGTGCCAGCAGCGTAGGTCTAGTGACCCAGGGCTTCTATGGCTACACCTTC	CASSVGLVTQGFYGYTF
NA	TRBV28	TRBJ1-2	TRBD1	TGTGCCAGCAGTTTAGGTAGGACAGGGGGCCTTGGCTACACCTTC	CASSLGRTGGLGYTF
NA	TRBV4-1	TRBJ1-4	NA	TGCGCCAGCAGCCAGGAAGGGCTAACTAATGAAAAACTGTTTTTT	CASSQEGLTNEKLFF
NA	TRBV29-1	TRBJ2-2	TRBD2	TGCAGCGTTGAAAGCGGGAGCACGAACACCGGGGAGCTGTTTTTT	CSVESGSTNTGELFF
NA	TRBV28	TRBJ2-1	TRBD1	TGTGCCAGCAGTCAACAGGGGCTCGGTTCTGAGGGTGAGCAGTTCTTC	CASSQQGLGSEGEQFF
NA	TRBV18	TRBJ1-2	NA	TGTGCCAGCTCACAAAGTCCCAGCACGAATAACTATGGCTACACCTTC	CASSQSPSTNNYGYTF
once	TRBV19	TRBJ2-5	TRBD2	TGTGCCAGTAGTACCGGGACTACCTTAGGAGAGACCCAGTACTTC	CASSTGTTLGETQYF
NA	TRBV18	TRBJ1-1	NA	TGTGCCAGCTCACCACTTCCCCCCGTCGAGGGCGACACTGAAGCTTTCTTT	CASSPLPPVEGDTEAFF
NA	TRBV18	TRBJ2-7	NA	TGTGCCAGCTCACCGTTGGACAGCCCCTACGAGCAGTACTTC	CASSPLDSPYEQYF
NA	TRBV5-8	TRBJ2-1	NA	TGTGCCAGCAGCTTCCAGGGGAGAGATGAGCAGTTCTTC	CASSFQGRDEQFF
NA	TRBV7-7	TRBJ2-3	TRBD1	TGTGCTAGCAGCTTAGGGACAGGGAGGACAGATACGCAGTATTTT	CASSLGTGRTDTQYF
NA	TRBV27	TRBJ2-1	NA	TGTGCCAGCAGCAACCGGTGGGATGAGCAGTTCTTC	CASSNRWDEQFF
NA	TRBV5-4	TRBJ1-1	NA	TGTGCCAGCAGCTTGGTAGCCCAAACTGAAGCTTTCTTT	CASSLVAQTEAFF
NA	TRBV3-1/TRBV3-2	TRBJ1-3	NA	TGTGCCAGCCAAGGGGTTTCTGGAAACACCATATATTTT	CASQGVSGNTIYF
NA	TRBV28	TRBJ2-7	NA	TGTGCCAGCAGTTTAGAGTGGGCCTACGAGCAGTACTTC	CASSLEWAYEQYF
NA	TRBV23-1	TRBJ2-5	NA	TGCGCCAGCAGCCCTGGTACCGGGCCTCAAGAGACCCAGTACTTC	CASSPGTGPQETQYF
once	TRBV27	TRBJ1-4	TRBD1	TGTGCCAGCAGTAACAGGGGGCTATCGGGTGAAAAACTGTTTTTT	CASSNRGLSGEKLFF
NA	TRBV29-1	TRBJ2-1	TRBD2	TGCAGCGCGAGGACTAGCGGGACCCTCAATGAGCAGTTCTTC	CSARTSGTLNEQFF
once	TRBV7-9	TRBJ2-7	NA	TGTGCCAGCAGCTTAACTGACTCCGCGTACGAGCAGTACTTC	CASSLTDSAYEQYF
NA	TRBV19	TRBJ1-5	NA	TGTGGATCAACCTCGGGGGAAGGCCATCAGCCCCAGCATTTT	CGSTSGEGHQPQHF
NA	TRBV10-2	TRBJ1-2	TRBD1	TGCGCCAGCAGTGTGGGGACAGGGGTCTATGGCTACACCTTC	CASSVGTGVYGYTF
NA	TRBV5-1	TRBJ1-3	NA	TGCGCCAGCAGCTCCCAACCGACGGTTACCTCTGGAAACACCATATATTTT	CASSSQPTVTSGNTIYF
NA	TRBV7-3	TRBJ2-1	TRBD2	TGTGCCAGCAGCTTAGGCCTAGCGGGAGCTCGAGTGCCCTACAATGAGCAGTTCTTC	CASSLGLAGARVPYNEQFF